The T cell receptor beta chain under discussion was sequenced for a study of shared clonotypes between healthy human individuals. The CDR3 has 15 residues. The V and J ends lost 4 bases and 7 bases respectively, with 17 bases between them. In germline, CDR1 is LNHDA, CDR2 SQIVND (reference sequence). Here immunoSEQ multiplex PCR was the method, and the copy in TCRdb shows in-frame clones only, minus some. Among about 1 million clones, approximately 70% were seen once, and the ten largest hold approximately 1.5%. Source material: memory CD4+ T cells sorted from blood. Subset noted: CD45RA-negative fraction. The TCR was taken from a young man in good health. The V gene is TRBV19, the J gene TRBJ1-5; D might be TRBD1 (5 bases). CDR3 region: CASSRGANLGQPQHF. Written as DNA, the CDR3 is TGTGCCAGTAGTAGAGGGGCGAATTTAGGCCAGCCCCAGCATTTT.